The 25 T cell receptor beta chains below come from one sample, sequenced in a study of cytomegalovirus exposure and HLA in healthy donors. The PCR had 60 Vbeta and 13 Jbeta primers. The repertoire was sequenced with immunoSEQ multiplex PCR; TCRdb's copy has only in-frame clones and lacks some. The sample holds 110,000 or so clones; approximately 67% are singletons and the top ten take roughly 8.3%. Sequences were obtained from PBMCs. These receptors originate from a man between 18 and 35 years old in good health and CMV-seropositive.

The CDR3 is CASSPTGYYQPQHF. The CDR3, as DNA: TGTGCCAGCTCACCAACAGGGTATTATCAGCCCCAGCATTTT. This chain joins TRBV18 and TRBJ1-5; maybe TRBD1 (6 bases). The length of the CDR3 is 14 residues. V lost 2 bases to trimming and J lost 5 bases, with 10 bases between them. The germline gives CDR1 KGHSH, CDR2 LQKENI.

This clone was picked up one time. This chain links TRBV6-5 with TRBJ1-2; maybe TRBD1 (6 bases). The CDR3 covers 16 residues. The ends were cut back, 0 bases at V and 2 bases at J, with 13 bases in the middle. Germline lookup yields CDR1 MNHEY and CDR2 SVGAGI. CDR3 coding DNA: TGTGCCAGCAGTTACTCGGACAGCGGTACCAACTATGGCTACACCTTC. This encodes CASSYSDSGTNYGYTF.

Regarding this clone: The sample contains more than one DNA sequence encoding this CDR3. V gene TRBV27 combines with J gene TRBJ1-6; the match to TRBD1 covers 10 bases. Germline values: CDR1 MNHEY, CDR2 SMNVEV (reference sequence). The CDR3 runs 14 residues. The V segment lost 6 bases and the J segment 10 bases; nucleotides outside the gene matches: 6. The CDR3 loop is CASSRDRGYSPLHF. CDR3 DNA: TGTGCCAGCAGCCGGGACAGGGGATACTCACCCCTCCACTTT.

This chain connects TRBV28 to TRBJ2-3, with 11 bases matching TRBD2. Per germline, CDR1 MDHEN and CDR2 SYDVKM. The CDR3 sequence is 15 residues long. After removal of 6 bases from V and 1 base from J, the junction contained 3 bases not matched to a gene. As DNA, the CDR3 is TGTGCCAGCAGGACTAGCGGGGTCGGCACAGATACGCAGTATTTT. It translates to CASRTSGVGTDTQYF. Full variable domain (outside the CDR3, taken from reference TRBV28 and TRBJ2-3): DVKVTQSSRYLVKRTGEKVFLECVQDMDHENMFWYRQDPGLGLRLIYFSYDVKMKEKGDIPEGYSVSREKKERFSLILESASTNQTSMYLCASRTSGVGTDTQYFGPGTRLTVL.

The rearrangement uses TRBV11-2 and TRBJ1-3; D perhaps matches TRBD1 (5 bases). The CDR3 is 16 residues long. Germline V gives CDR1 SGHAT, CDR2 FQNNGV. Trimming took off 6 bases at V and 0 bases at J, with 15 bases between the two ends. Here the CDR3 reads CASRKGLGNSGNTIYF. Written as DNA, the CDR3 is TGTGCCAGCAGGAAGGGGCTCGGAAACTCTGGAAACACCATATATTTT.

CDR3 sequence: CASSSGGAGKTQYF. The CDR3 region has the DNA TGTGCCAGCAGCTCCGGGGGGGCCGGAAAGACCCAGTACTTC. This sequence joins TRBV7-3 and TRBJ2-5, with 8 bases lining up with TRBD2. The CDR3 consists of 14 residues. CDR1 is SGHTA and CDR2 is FQGTGA in the germline V gene. Trimming cost V 4 bases and J 6 bases; bases outside gene matches: 7.

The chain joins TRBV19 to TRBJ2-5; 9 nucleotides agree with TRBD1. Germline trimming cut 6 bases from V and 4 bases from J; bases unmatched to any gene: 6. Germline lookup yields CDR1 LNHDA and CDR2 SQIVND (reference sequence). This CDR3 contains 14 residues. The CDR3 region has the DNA TGTGCCAGTAGCCCGACAGGGGGGGGAGAGACCCAGTACTTC. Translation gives CASSPTGGGETQYF.

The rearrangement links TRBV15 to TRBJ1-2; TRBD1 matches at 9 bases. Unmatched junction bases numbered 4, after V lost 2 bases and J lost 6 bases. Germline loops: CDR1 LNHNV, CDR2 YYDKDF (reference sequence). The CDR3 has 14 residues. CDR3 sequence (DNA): TGTGCCACCAGCAGAACCCGACAGGGGGATGGCTACACCTTC. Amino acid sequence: CATSRTRQGDGYTF. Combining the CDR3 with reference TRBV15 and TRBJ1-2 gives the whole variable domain DAMVIQNPRYQVTQFGKPVTLSCSQTLNHNVMYWYQQKSSQAPKLLFHYYDKDFNNEADTPDNFQSRRPNTSFCFLDIRSPGLGDTAMYLCATSRTRQGDGYTFGSGTRLTVV.

The CDR3 spells CASSLMDRIYEQYF. Here the CDR3 DNA reads TGTGCCAGCAGTTTGATGGACAGAATATACGAGCAGTACTTC. This rearrangement joins TRBV27 to TRBJ2-7, with D possibly TRBD1 on 6 matching bases. CDR3 length: 14 residues. Germline CDR1 is MNHEY and CDR2 is SMNVEV (reference sequence). V was pared by 3 bases and J by 4 bases, with 13 bases between.

In DNA form, the CDR3 reads TGTGCCAGCACCCTTATGACAGGGGAAGAGACCCAGTACTTC. It specifies CASTLMTGEETQYF. V usage is TRBV2 and J usage is TRBJ2-5; TRBD1 matches at 8 bases. V shed 7 bases, J shed 3 bases, and the junction held 7 bases outside the gene matches. The CDR3 has 14 amino acids. The germline CDR1 and CDR2 sequences are SNHLY and FYNNEI.

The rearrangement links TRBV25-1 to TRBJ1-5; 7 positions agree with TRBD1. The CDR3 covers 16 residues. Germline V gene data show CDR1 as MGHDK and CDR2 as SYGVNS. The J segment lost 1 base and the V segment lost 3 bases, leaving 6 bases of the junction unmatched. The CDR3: CASSEARDSSNQPQHF. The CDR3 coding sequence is TGTGCCAGCAGTGAGGCCCGGGACAGCAGCAATCAGCCCCAGCATTTT.

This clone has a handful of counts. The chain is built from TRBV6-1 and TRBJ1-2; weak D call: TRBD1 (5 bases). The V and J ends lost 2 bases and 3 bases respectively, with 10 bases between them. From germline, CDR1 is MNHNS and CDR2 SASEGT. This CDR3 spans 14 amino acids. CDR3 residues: CASSELGGDYGYTF. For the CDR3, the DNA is TGTGCCAGCAGTGAACTGGGAGGGGACTATGGCTACACCTTC.

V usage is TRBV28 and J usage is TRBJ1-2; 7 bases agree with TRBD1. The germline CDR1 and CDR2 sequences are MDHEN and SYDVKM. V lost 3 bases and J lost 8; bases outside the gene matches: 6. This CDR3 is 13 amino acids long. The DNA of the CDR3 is TGTGCCAGCAGTTTGACAAAGGGGGCGGGCTACACCTTC. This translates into CASSLTKGAGYTF.

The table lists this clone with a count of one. The CDR3 is CASSPRGSGTDTQYF. CDR3 DNA: TGTGCCAGCAGTCCTCGGGGGTCCGGCACAGATACGCAGTATTTT. The V call is TRBV27, the J call TRBJ2-3, with D tentatively TRBD2 (6 bases). The CDR3 runs 15 residues. The germline V and J ends were trimmed by 5 bases and 1 base, with 13 bases remaining between them. Germline lookup yields CDR1 MNHEY and CDR2 SMNVEV (reference sequence).

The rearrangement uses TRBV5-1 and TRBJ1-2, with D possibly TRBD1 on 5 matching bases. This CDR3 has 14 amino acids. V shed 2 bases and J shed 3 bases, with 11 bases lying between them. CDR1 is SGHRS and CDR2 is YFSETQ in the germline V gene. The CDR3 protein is CASSFQGKDYGYTF. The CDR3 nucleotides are TGCGCCAGCAGCTTTCAGGGAAAAGACTATGGCTACACCTTC.

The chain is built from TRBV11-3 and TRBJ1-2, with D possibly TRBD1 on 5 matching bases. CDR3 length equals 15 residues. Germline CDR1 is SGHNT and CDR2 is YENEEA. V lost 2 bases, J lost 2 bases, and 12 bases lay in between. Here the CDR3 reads CASSLRTGLNYGYTF. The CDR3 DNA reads TGTGCCAGCAGCTTAAGAACAGGCCTCAACTATGGCTACACCTTC.

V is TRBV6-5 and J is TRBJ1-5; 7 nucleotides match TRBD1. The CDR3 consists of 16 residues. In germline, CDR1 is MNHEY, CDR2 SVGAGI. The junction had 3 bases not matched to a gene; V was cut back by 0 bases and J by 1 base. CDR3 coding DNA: TGTGCCAGCAGTTACTCGGCGACAGGGAGCAATCAGCCCCAGCATTTT. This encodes CASSYSATGSNQPQHF.

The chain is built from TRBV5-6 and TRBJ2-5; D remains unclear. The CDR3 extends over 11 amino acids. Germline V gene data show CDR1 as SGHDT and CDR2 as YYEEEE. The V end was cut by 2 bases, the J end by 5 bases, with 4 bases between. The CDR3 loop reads CASSFRETQYF. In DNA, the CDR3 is TGTGCCAGCAGCTTTCGGGAGACCCAGTACTTC.

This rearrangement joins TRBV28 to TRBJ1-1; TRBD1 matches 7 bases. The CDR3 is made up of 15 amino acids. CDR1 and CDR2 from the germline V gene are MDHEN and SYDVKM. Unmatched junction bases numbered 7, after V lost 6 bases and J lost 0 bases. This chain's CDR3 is CASRKKRGLNTEAFF. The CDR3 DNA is TGTGCCAGCAGAAAGAAGAGGGGGCTGAACACTGAAGCTTTCTTT.

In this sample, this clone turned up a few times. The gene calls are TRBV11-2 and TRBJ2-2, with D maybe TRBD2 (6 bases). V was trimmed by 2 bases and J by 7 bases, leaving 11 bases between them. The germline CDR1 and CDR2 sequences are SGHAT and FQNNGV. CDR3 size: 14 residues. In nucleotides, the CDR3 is TGTGCCAGCAGCTTATTGTGGGGGGACGGGGAGCTGTTTTTT. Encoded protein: CASSLLWGDGELFF.

CDR3 sequence (DNA): TGCGCCAGCAGCCCCGGTAGGGGGACCAGTGGGAACACCGGGGAGCTGTTTTTT. This codes for CASSPGRGTSGNTGELFF. V gene TRBV5-1 combines with J gene TRBJ2-2; D might be TRBD1 (6 bases). Trimming cost V 4 bases and J 1 base, with 20 bases left between them. Germline CDR1 SGHRS, CDR2 YFSETQ. The CDR3 covers 18 residues.

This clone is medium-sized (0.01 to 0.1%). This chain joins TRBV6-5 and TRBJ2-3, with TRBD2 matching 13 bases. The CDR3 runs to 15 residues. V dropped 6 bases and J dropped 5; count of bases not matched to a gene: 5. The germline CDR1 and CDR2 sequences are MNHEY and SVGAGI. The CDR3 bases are TGTGCCAGCAGCCATACTAGCGGGGGGGTAGATACGCAGTATTTT. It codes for CASSHTSGGVDTQYF.

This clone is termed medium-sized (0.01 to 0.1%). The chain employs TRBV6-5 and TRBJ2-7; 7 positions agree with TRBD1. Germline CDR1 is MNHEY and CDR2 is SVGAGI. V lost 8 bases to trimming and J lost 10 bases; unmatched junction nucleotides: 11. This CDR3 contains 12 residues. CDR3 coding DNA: TGTGCCAGCCAGGGGGTAGGGGAGAATCAGTACTTC. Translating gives CASQGVGENQYF.

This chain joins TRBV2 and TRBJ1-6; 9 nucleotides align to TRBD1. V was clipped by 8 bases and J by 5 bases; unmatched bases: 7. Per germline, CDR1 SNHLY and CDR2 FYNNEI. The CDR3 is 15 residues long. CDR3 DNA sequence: TGTGCCAGCGGACGGGACAGGGCCAATAATTCACCCCTCCACTTT. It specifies CASGRDRANNSPLHF.

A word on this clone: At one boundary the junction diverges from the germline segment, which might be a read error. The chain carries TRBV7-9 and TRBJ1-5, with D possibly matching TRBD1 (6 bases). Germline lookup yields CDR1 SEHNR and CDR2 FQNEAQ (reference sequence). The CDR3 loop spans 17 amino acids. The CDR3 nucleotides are TGTTCCAGCAGCACGGACAGATTACCTCCTAGCAATCAGCCCCAGCATTTT. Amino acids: CSSSTDRLPPSNQPQHF. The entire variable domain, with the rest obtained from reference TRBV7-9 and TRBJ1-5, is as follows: DTGVSQNPRHKITKRGQNVTFRCDPISEHNRLYWYRQTLGQGPEFLTYFQNEAQLEKSRLLSDRFSAERPKGSFSTLEIQRTEQGDSAMYLCSSSTDRLPPSNQPQHFGDGTRLSIL.